Below, 7 T cell receptor beta chains from the same sample are listed, as sequenced in a study of shared clonotypes between healthy human individuals. Generated by immunoSEQ multiplex PCR, the TCRdb table keeps only in-frame clones and is missing some. The sample includes about 1 million clones, roughly 75% of them seen just once. Sequenced sample: memory CD4+ T cells sorted from blood. Subset here: CD45RA-negative fraction. The receptors here all came from a man between 18 and 29 years old in good health.

The rearrangement links TRBV10-1 to TRBJ1-6, with 10 bases identical to TRBD1. The length of the CDR3 is 15 residues. CDR1 and CDR2 (germline): WNHNN, SYGVQD (reference sequence). The trim removed 6 bases at V and 9 bases at J, leaving 8 bases unmatched. CDR3 sequence reads: CASRRPGQGTSPLHF. The CDR3 region has the DNA TGCGCCAGCAGGCGTCCGGGACAGGGGACTTCACCCCTCCACTTT.

This chain connects TRBV28 to TRBJ1-2; the D gene is possibly TRBD1 (5 bases). This CDR3 spans 13 amino acids. CDR1 and CDR2 (germline): MDHEN, SYDVKM. Trimming removed 5 bases from V and 6 bases from J, with 13 bases in between. For the CDR3, the DNA is TGTGCCAGCAGTCTCCCCCTGGGACATGGCTACACCTTC. Translation: CASSLPLGHGYTF.

This sequence joins TRBV30 and TRBJ2-5; D not certain. Germline V gene sequence: CDR1 GTSNPN, CDR2 SVGIG (reference sequence). The CDR3 sequence is 12 residues long. V gave up 2 bases and J gave up 4 bases, with 8 bases separating them. The CDR3 nucleotides are TGTGCCTGGAGTTCACGGCCAGAGACCCAGTACTTC. Its protein is CAWSSRPETQYF.

V gene TRBV5-4 combines with J gene TRBJ2-4; TRBD2 matches 11 bases. The CDR3 extends over 19 amino acids. Trimming took 4 bases from V and 0 from J; bases not matched to a gene: 12. Germline loops: CDR1 SGHNT, CDR2 YYREEE (reference sequence). CDR3 bases: TGTGCCAGCAGCCGATTACTAGCGGGGGCAGGAATAGCCAAAAACATTCAGTACTTC. Protein: CASSRLLAGAGIAKNIQYF. The variable domain in full, with the rest retrieved from reference TRBV5-4 and TRBJ2-4, is ETGVTQSPTHLIKTRGQQVTLRCSSQSGHNTVSWYQQALGQGPQFIFQYYREEENGRGNFPPRFSGLQFPNYSSELNVNALELDDSALYLCASSRLLAGAGIAKNIQYFGAGTRLSVL.

V gene TRBV19 combines with J gene TRBJ1-3; D unclear. The V and J ends lost 3 bases and 4 bases respectively, with 13 bases between them. This CDR3 has 15 amino acids. From germline, CDR1 is LNHDA and CDR2 SQIVND (reference sequence). The CDR3 sequence is CASSIPSRGGNTIYF. The CDR3 nucleotides read TGTGCCAGTAGTATCCCCTCGCGTGGGGGAAACACCATATATTTT.

There are a few counts of this clone. A far larger clone is one nucleotide away, so this likely arose from a read error. The genes are TRBV5-6 and TRBJ2-6; D is uncertain. Germline-derived CDR1 and CDR2 are SGHDT and YYEEEE. The V end lost 1 base, the J end lost 0 bases, and 5 bases lay between the germline ends. The CDR3 length is 15 residues. The CDR3 DNA sequence: TGTGCCAGCAGCTTGTGGAGCTCTGGGGCCAACGTCCTGACTTTC. Amino acids: CASSLWSSGANVLTF.

The chain is built from TRBV4-3 and TRBJ2-5; D not certain. Deletions cut 0 bases from V and 4 bases from J, with 12 bases between. The CDR3 loop spans 15 amino acids. CDR1 and CDR2 from the germline V gene are LGHNA and YSLEER. CDR3 DNA sequence: TGCGCCAGCAGCCAAGATAGGAAGGGATTAGAGACCCAGTACTTC. Encoded protein: CASSQDRKGLETQYF.